The clone carrying this T cell receptor (beta chain) has a handful of counts. About 0.5 to 1 ug RNA was reverse transcribed with random hexamers. The authors amplified TCR beta CDR3 across 54 Vbeta and 13 Jbeta using immunoSEQ multiplex PCR. TCRdb called the immunoSEQ multiplex PCR reads again in MiXCR, with one record for every CDR3 protein. Here the sample spans approximately 160,000 distinct CDR3 sequences, over 85% being singletons. Age- and sex-matched healthy donors served as the control group. While CD8+ and CD4+ T cells were isolated negatively, TEMRA cells were enriched by FACS. These data belong to a study of CD8 T cells in Susac syndrome. The V and J ends lost 0 bases and 4 bases respectively, with 7 bases between them. Germline lookup yields CDR1 LGHDT and CDR2 YNNKEL (reference sequence). The CDR3 is 13 residues long.

The specimen sequenced was CD4+ T cells from PBMCs. This rearrangement joins TRBV3-1 to TRBJ2-7; no firm D call. This receptor was obtained from a human donor in good health. The CDR3 coding sequence is TGTGCCAGCAGCCAAGATGTGGAGTACGAGCAGTACTTC. Amino acid sequence: CASSQDVEYEQYF.